The T cell receptor (beta chain) under discussion was sequenced for a study of beta chain features in type 1 diabetes. Study-wide background: On cell yields, gender and age, patients and healthy donors were similar. General study results and limits: Shortening that was moderate but significant affected the TCRB CDR3s of Type 1 diabetes patients in all four CD4+ subsets.

Reverse transcription of all isolated RNA meant that expressed TCRB transcripts were sequenced. Assay used: immunoSEQ multiplex PCR; TCRdb lists only in-frame clones, some missing. The sample consists of some 660,000 clones, 11% to 15% of them appearing once. There are 15 residues in the CDR3. Losses at the gene ends were 6 bases for V and 9 bases for J; bases not matched to a gene: 11. CDR1 is MNHEY, CDR2 SMNVEV, per germline (reference sequence). Sorted CD4+ subsets: naive, central memory, regulatory, stem cell-like memory (CD45RO/CCR7/CD25/CD127/CD95/CD27 panel). Over 95% purity was reached by all sorted populations. A note on this clone: Its target is unknown.

This chain uses TRBV27 with TRBJ2-1, with 10 bases aligning to TRBD2. The material sequenced was naive CD4+ T cells from blood. The sequence was obtained from a man younger than 35 with type 1 diabetes. CDR3 bases: TGTGCCAGCAGGCCGTGGAGCGGGGGGGCAGGTGAGCAGTTCTTC. Translation gives CASRPWSGGAGEQFF.